The clone carrying this T cell receptor (beta chain) was recorded once. Its antigen is undetermined. Trimming at V came to 2 bases and at J to 5 bases, leaving 8 bases not matched to a gene. This CDR3 comprises 15 residues. The germline V gene has CDR1 SGHTA and CDR2 FQGTGA. The data derive from a study of cytotoxic CD8 clonotypes in ibrutinib-treated CLL. Study-wide background: Specimens for response were gathered following a median around a year of therapy, spanning 6 to 36. Broader study findings: Public clonotypes occurred uncommonly; on treatment, they contracted or remained stable.

Genomic DNA in a quantity of around 2 micrograms was derived from cryopreserved PBMCs for TCR beta libraries. Target depth was 1 in 200,000 to 1 in 1 million T cells, about 10x per clonotype. Sequenced by immunoSEQ multiplex PCR; TCRdb stores in-frame clones only, minus some. Found here are 250,000 or so clones, around three quarters of them singletons; the top ten hold about 16%. This sequence joins TRBV7-3 and TRBJ2-5; 7 nucleotides line up with TRBD1. The source of this sequence is a human donor with chronic lymphocytic leukemia. The sequencing here drew on PBMCs, taken after 24 months of ibrutinib treatment. The CDR3 protein is CASSLGTAPGETQYF. The CDR3 DNA sequence: TGTGCCAGCAGCTTAGGGACAGCCCCCGGGGAGACCCAGTACTTC.